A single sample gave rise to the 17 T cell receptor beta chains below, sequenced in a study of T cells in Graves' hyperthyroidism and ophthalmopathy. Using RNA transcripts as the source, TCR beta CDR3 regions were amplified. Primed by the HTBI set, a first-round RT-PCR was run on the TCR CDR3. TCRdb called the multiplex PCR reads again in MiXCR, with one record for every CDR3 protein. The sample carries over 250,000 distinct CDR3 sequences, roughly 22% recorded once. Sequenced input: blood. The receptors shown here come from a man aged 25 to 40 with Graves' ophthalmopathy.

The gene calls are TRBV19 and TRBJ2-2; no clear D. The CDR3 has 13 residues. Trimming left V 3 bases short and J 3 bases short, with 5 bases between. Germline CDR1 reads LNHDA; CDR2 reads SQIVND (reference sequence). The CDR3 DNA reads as TGTGCCAGTAGTATGGGATACACCGGGGAGCTGTTTTTT. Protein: CASSMGYTGELFF.

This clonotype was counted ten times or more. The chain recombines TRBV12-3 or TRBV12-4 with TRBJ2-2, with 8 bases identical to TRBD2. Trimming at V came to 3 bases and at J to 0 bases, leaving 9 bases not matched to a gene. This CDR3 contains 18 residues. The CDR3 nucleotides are TGTGCCAGCAGTTTTCGGGGGGGAGGGTATTCGAACACCGGGGAGCTGTTTTTT. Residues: CASSFRGGGYSNTGELFF.

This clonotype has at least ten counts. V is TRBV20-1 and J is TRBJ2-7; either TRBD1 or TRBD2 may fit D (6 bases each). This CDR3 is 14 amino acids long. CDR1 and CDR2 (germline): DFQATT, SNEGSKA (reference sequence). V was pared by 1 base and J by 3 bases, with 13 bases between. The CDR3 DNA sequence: TGCAGTGCTAGAGGGGACTGGGGGCTCTACGAGCAGTACTTC. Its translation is CSARGDWGLYEQYF.

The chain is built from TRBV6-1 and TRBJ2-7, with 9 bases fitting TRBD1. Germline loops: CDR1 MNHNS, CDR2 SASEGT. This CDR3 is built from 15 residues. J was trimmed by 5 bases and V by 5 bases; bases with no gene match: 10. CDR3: CASSLETGGIHEQYF. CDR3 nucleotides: TGTGCCAGCAGTCTCGAAACAGGGGGCATCCACGAGCAGTACTTC.

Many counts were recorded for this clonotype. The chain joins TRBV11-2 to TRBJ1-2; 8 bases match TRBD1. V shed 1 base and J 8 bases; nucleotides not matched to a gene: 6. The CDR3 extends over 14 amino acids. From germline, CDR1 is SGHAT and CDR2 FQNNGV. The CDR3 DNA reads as TGTGCCAGCAGCTTAGCTGGACAGGGATACGGCTACACCTTC. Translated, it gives CASSLAGQGYGYTF.

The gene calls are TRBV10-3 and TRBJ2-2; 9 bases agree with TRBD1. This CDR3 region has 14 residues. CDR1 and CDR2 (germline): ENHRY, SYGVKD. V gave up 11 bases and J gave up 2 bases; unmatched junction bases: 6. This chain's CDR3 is CAAGQGINTGELFF. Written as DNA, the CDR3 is TGTGCCGCTGGACAGGGGATTAACACCGGGGAGCTGTTTTTT.

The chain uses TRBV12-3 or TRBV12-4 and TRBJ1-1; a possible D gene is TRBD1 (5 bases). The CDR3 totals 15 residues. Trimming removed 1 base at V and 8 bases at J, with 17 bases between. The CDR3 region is CASSLGTVRGREAFF. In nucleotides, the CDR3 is TGTGCCAGCAGTTTAGGGACGGTGCGGGGACGAGAAGCTTTCTTT.

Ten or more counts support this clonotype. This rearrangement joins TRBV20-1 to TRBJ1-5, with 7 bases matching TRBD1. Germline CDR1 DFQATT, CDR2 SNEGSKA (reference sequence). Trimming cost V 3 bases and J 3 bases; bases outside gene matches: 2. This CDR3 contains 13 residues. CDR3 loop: CSARGQYNQPQHF. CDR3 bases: TGCAGTGCTAGGGGACAGTACAATCAGCCCCAGCATTTT.

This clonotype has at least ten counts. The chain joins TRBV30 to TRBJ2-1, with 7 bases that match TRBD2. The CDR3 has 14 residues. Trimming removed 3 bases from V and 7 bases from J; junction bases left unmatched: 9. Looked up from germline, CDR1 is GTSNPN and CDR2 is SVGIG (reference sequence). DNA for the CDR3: TGTGCCTGGAGAGGAAGCGGGATCTCTAATGAGCAGTTCTTC. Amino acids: CAWRGSGISNEQFF.

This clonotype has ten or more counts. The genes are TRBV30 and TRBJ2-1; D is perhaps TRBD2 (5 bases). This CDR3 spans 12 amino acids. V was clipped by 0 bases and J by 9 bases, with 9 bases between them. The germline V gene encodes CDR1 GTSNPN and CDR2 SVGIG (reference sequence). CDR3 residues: CAWSVLGSEQFF. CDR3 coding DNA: TGTGCCTGGAGTGTACTGGGGAGTGAGCAGTTCTTC.

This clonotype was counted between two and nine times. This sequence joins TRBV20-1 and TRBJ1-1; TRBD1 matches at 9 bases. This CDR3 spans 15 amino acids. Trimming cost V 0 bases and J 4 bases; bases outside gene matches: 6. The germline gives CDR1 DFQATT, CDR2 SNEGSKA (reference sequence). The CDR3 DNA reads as TGCAGTGCTAGAGAGCACAGGGGGCTCGGCACTGAAGCTTTCTTT. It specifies CSAREHRGLGTEAFF.

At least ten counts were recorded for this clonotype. The CDR3 DNA reads as TGTGCCAGCAGCTTAGGTTCGCTCGGGACCAACATTAATACGCAGTATTTT. It codes for CASSLGSLGTNINTQYF. The rearrangement uses TRBV7-8 and TRBJ2-3; D may correspond to TRBD1 or TRBD2 (5 bases each). Germline V gene sequence: CDR1 SGHVS, CDR2 FQNEAQ. Trimming stripped 1 base from V and 7 bases from J, with 21 bases between. The length of the CDR3 is 17 residues.

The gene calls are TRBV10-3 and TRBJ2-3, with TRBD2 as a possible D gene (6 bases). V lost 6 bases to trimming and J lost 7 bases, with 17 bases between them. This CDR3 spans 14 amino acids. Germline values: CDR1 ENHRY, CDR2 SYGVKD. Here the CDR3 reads CAIRTGTGGNTQYF. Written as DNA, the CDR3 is TGTGCCATCAGGACCGGGACCGGGGGTAATACGCAGTATTTT.

CDR3 amino acids: CASRGGGRAGGETQYF. The CDR3 DNA is TGTGCCAGTCGGGGGGGCGGGAGGGCCGGGGGAGAGACCCAGTACTTC. The V call is TRBV19, the J call TRBJ2-5; 9 nucleotides agree with TRBD2. The CDR3 loop spans 16 amino acids. Germline V CDR1 and CDR2: LNHDA, SQIVND (reference sequence). After removal of 8 bases from V and 4 bases from J, the junction contained 14 bases not matched to a gene.

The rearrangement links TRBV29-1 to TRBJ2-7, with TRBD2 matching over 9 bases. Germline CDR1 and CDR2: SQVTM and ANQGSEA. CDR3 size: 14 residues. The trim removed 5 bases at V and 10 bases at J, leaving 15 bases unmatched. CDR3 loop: CSVTLGGRASEQYF. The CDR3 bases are TGCAGCGTTACCCTAGGCGGGAGGGCCTCCGAACAGTACTTC.

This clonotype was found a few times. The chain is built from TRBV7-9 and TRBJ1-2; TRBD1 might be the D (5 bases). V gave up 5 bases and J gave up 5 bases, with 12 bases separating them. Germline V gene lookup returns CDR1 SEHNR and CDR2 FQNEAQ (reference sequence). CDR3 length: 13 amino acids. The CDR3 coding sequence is TGTGCCAGCAGCGGGGACGTTGGGTATGGCTACACCTTC. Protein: CASSGDVGYGYTF. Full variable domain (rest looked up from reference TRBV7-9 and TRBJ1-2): DTGVSQNPRHKITKRGQNVTFRCDPISEHNRLYWYRQTLGQGPEFLTYFQNEAQLEKSRLLSDRFSAERPKGSFSTLEIQRTEQGDSAMYLCASSGDVGYGYTFGSGTRLTVV.

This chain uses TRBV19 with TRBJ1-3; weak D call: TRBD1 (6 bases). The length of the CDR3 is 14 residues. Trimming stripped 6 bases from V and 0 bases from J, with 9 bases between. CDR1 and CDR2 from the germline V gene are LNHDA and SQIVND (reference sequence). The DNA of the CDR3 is TGTGCCAGTAGGACGGGGGCCTCTGGAAACACCATATATTTT. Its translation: CASRTGASGNTIYF.